These 4 T cell receptor beta chains came from one sample sequenced in a study of identical twins. Using its own MiXCR run on the 5' RACE reads, TCRdb lists one record per CDR3 protein. The repertoire has approximately 280,000 distinct CDR3 sequences, more than 6.5% of them found once; the top ten carry around 2.1%. These data are also associated with another study on yellow fever vaccine responses in identical twins.

The sample was memory (CD45RO+) T cells sorted from blood. Receptor source: a woman younger than 30 in good health.

CDR3 loop: CASSYSDKRGGTYEQYV. The CDR3 DNA sequence: TGTGCCAGCAGTTACTCGGACAAACGGGGGGGCACCTACGAGCAGTACGTC. The chain uses TRBV6-2 or TRBV6-3 and TRBJ2-7; 8 positions agree with TRBD2. CDR1 MNHEY and CDR2 SVGEGT come from the germline V gene. The V segment lost 0 bases and the J segment 2 bases; nucleotides outside the gene matches: 9. CDR3 length: 17 residues.

The CDR3 sequence: CASSFLDYTGELFF. The CDR3 DNA sequence: TGTGCCAGCAGTTTCCTGGACTACACCGGGGAGCTGTTTTTT. V usage is TRBV28 and J usage is TRBJ2-2, with a possible D match to TRBD2 (5 bases). Germline assignment: CDR1 MDHEN and CDR2 SYDVKM. The length of the CDR3 is 14 residues. V was pared by 3 bases and J by 3 bases, with 8 bases between.

CDR3 nucleotide sequence: TGTGCCAGCACCCGGGGGGCCCCAAATCAGCCCCAGCATTTT. The encoded protein is CASTRGAPNQPQHF. The chain carries TRBV12-3 or TRBV12-4 and TRBJ1-5, with a possible D match to TRBD1 (6 bases). This CDR3 region has 14 residues. V gave up 7 bases and J gave up 4 bases, with 14 bases separating them.

J is TRBJ1-2 and V is TRBV3-1; D is perhaps TRBD1 (5 bases). V lost 3 bases, J lost 2 bases, and 7 bases lay in between. The CDR3 spans 13 residues. CDR1 LGHDT and CDR2 YNNKEL come from the germline V gene (reference sequence). CDR3 region: CASSQGENYGYTF. The CDR3 DNA follows: TGTGCCAGCAGCCAGGGGGAGAACTATGGCTACACCTTC. Drawing the rest from reference TRBV3-1 and TRBJ1-2, the complete variable domain is DTAVSQTPKYLVTQMGNDKSIKCEQNLGHDTMYWYKQDSKKFLKIMFSYNNKELIINETVPNRFSPKSPDKAHLNLHINSLELGDSAVYFCASSQGENYGYTFGSGTRLTVV.